The rows below give T cell receptor beta chains drawn from one sample of a study of blood T cell repertoires in COVID-19. Assay: immunoSEQ multiplex PCR; the TCRdb copy retains only in-frame clones and omits some. The repertoire holds 150,000 to 200,000 clones, with roughly 88% as singletons. Sequencing was performed on peripheral blood. The receptor set was obtained from a woman of 80 years or more with acute or convalescent COVID-19. CDR3s include the opening cysteine and the closing phenylalanine or tryptophan. The order of the fields is J gene, clone size, V gene, D gene, CDR3 DNA, CDR3 protein. D genes are given only for firm matches. Where a row states a size, it is once, few, many or the class of an expanded clone; other rows omit it.

TRBJ2-1 once TRBV28 TRBD2 TGTGCCAGCACCCTCACCTCCTGGGAGGGTTACGAGGACAATGAGCAGTTCTTC CASTLTSWEGYEDNEQFF
TRBJ2-3 - TRBV30 TRBD2 TGTGCCTGGAGTGTGGGACTAGCGGGGAGAGGTGGTTGGACAGATACGCAGTATTTT CAWSVGLAGRGGWTDTQYF
TRBJ2-6 - TRBV2 - TGTGCCAGCAGACAAACACAGGGCTCTGGGGCCAACGTCCTGACTTTC CASRQTQGSGANVLTF
TRBJ2-2 - TRBV7-2 TRBD1 TGTGCCAGCAGCTTCTGGACAGGGTCGGTCACCGGGGAGCTGTCTTTT CASSFWTGSVTGELSF
TRBJ2-5 - TRBV29-1 - TGCAGCGTTGTTGTCGGGAGATTGAGGGAGACCCAGTACTTC CSVVVGRLRETQYF
TRBJ2-5 - TRBV5-8 TRBD2 TGTGCCAGCAGCCTATCTGGGACTAGCGTAACGGAGACCCAGTACTTC CASSLSGTSVTETQYF
TRBJ1-1 - TRBV6-5 - TGTGCCAGCAGTTACGCCCGGAGCACTGAAGCTTTCTTT CASSYARSTEAFF
TRBJ2-7 - TRBV6-5 TRBD2 TGTGCCAGCAGTTCCTCCGGGACTAGCAGCGAGCAGTACTTC CASSSSGTSSEQYF
TRBJ2-5 - TRBV5-1 - TGCGCCAGCAGCGGGCAAAAGACCCAGTACTTC CASSGQKTQYF
TRBJ1-1 - TRBV6-5 - TGTGCCAGCAGTTACTCGGCAGGTTCTGAAGCTTTCTTT CASSYSAGSEAFF
TRBJ2-5 once TRBV10-3 - TGTGCCACGACAGGAGGTGTTGGGGGAGAGACCCAGTACTTC CATTGGVGGETQYF
TRBJ2-1 - TRBV3-1/TRBV3-2 - TGTGCCAGCAGCTACAGGGTCTCCTACAATGAGCAGTTCTTC CASSYRVSYNEQFF
TRBJ2-3 - TRBV5-1 - TGCGCCAGCAGCTTAAATGGGGCAGGGAGCACAGATACGCAGTATTTT CASSLNGAGSTDTQYF
TRBJ2-5 - TRBV7-9 - TGTGCCAGCAGCTCCTGGTTACTAGTCCAAGAGACCCAGTACTTC CASSSWLLVQETQYF
TRBJ1-1 - TRBV6-6 - TGTGCCAGCACGGGGATGGAGGGCGCGACTGAAGCTTTCTTT CASTGMEGATEAFF
TRBJ2-3 - TRBV19 TRBD1 TGTGCCAGTAGCAAGGTACCCGTACAGGGGAATACGCAGTATTTT CASSKVPVQGNTQYF
TRBJ1-1 - TRBV11-2 TRBD1 TGTGCCAGCAGCTTTGGTGGGACAGGGAACACTGAAGCTTTCTTT CASSFGGTGNTEAFF
TRBJ1-5 - TRBV5-1 - TGCGCCAGCAGCTTAGGAGCCGTCGGGGAGGAGCAGCCCCAGCATTTT CASSLGAVGEEQPQHF
TRBJ2-7 - TRBV28 TRBD1 TGTGCCAGCAGTTTCCGGATAGGGGACAGTCCCACCTACGAGCAGTACTTC CASSFRIGDSPTYEQYF
TRBJ2-6 - TRBV29-1 - TGCAGCGCCCCCGCGGGCTCTGGGGCCAACGTCCTGACTTTC CSAPAGSGANVLTF
TRBJ2-2 - TRBV6-6 - TGTGCCAGCAGTCAACCCCGGGGAGGGGGTTCACCGAACACCGGGGAGCTGTTTTTT CASSQPRGGGSPNTGELFF
TRBJ2-5 - TRBV3-1/TRBV3-2 TRBD2 TGTGCCAGCAGCCAAGCTTTCCTGCGGGGGGGACAAGAGACCCAGTACTTC CASSQAFLRGGQETQYF
TRBJ2-1 - TRBV19 TRBD2 TGTGCCAGTACGCCTAGCGGGCCTTACAATGAGCAGTTCTTC CASTPSGPYNEQFF
TRBJ2-3 - TRBV3-1/TRBV3-2 TRBD2 TGTGCCAGCAGTCAATCTGGGACTAGCGGAGGCACAGATACGCAGTATTTT CASSQSGTSGGTDTQYF
TRBJ1-1 - TRBV7-2 - TGTGCCAGCAGCTTGGATTCTGTGACAGTGAACACTGAAGCTTTCTTT CASSLDSVTVNTEAFF
TRBJ2-7 - TRBV7-8 - TGTGCCAGCAGCCTCACCTACGAGCAGTACTTC CASSLTYEQYF
TRBJ2-7 once TRBV19 - TGTGCCAGTAGTCAGGGGGGACTAGACTTGTCCTACGAGCAGTACTTC CASSQGGLDLSYEQYF
TRBJ1-2 - TRBV19 - TGTGCCAGTAGTCCCAACCTCGACACTTTTTATGGCTACACCTTC CASSPNLDTFYGYTF
TRBJ2-1 - TRBV25-1 - TGTGCCAGCAGTCCCCTCCGGGAGCAGTTCTTC CASSPLREQFF
TRBJ1-5 - TRBV30 TRBD1 TGTGCCTGGAGCGCGGGGACAGGGGGGGAGCAGCCCCAGCATTTT CAWSAGTGGEQPQHF
TRBJ2-5 - TRBV5-6 TRBD2 TGTGCCAGCAGCTTGACTAGCGGGAGTCAAGAGACCCAGTACTTC CASSLTSGSQETQYF
TRBJ1-1 - TRBV7-2 TRBD1 TGTGCCAGCAGCTTAGGGACAGGGTTTGAAGCTTTCTTT CASSLGTGFEAFF
TRBJ1-2 - TRBV14 - TGTGCCAGCAGCCAAGCCCTCACCGGGGGCTACACCTTC CASSQALTGGYTF
TRBJ1-1 - TRBV10-1 - TGCGCCAGCAGTGAGCAGGGGAACACTGAAGCTTTCTTT CASSEQGNTEAFF
TRBJ1-2 - TRBV30 - TGTGCCTGGAACCCAGTCCGGGCAGGGGATGGCTACACCTTC CAWNPVRAGDGYTF
TRBJ2-2 - TRBV18 TRBD2 TGTGCCAGCTCACCCTATTCACTAGCGGGGAACACCGGGGAGCTGTTTTTT CASSPYSLAGNTGELFF
TRBJ1-4 once TRBV29-1 - TGCAGCGTTGACGCGGGTAATGAAAAACTGTTTTTT CSVDAGNEKLFF
TRBJ2-7 - TRBV6-1 TRBD1 TGTGCCAGCAGTGAAGCGGCGGGACAGGGGGCAAACGAGCAGTACTTC CASSEAAGQGANEQYF
TRBJ1-1 once TRBV5-1 TRBD1 TGCGCCAGCAGCTTAGGGACAGCGAACACTGAAGCTTTCTTT CASSLGTANTEAFF
TRBJ2-5 few TRBV7-9 TRBD2 TGTGCCAGCAGCCTCGCGGGACTAAAGACCCAGTACTTC CASSLAGLKTQYF
TRBJ1-2 - TRBV6-6 TRBD1 TGTGCCAGCGGGGACAGTGTCTATGGCTACACCTTC CASGDSVYGYTF
TRBJ2-2 - TRBV6-1 TRBD2 TGTGCCAGCAGTGGGCTAGCGGGGGGGCGTAGTGACGGGGAGCTGTTTTTT CASSGLAGGRSDGELFF
TRBJ1-2 - TRBV24-1 - TGTGCCACCAGTACAACATCATCCTATGGCTACACCTTC CATSTTSSYGYTF
TRBJ2-5 - TRBV6-6 TRBD2 TGTGCCAGCAGCCCCGGACTAGCGGGGGGGCAAGAGACCCAGTACTTC CASSPGLAGGQETQYF
TRBJ2-5 - TRBV11-3 - TGTGCCAGCAGCCCCCGGGCGGGCGGGGAACAAGAGACCCAGTACTTC CASSPRAGGEQETQYF
TRBJ2-5 - TRBV10-2 - TGCGCCAGCAGTGAGCCTTCAGGAGGTTCGGAGACCCAGTACTTC CASSEPSGGSETQYF
TRBJ1-6 - TRBV6-5 TRBD1 TGTGCCAGCAGGGTCGACAGGGCGAACTCACCCCTCCACTTT CASRVDRANSPLHF
TRBJ2-3 - TRBV5-1 TRBD1 TGCGCCAGCAGCCCGGACAGGGCGACAGATACGCAGTATTTT CASSPDRATDTQYF
TRBJ1-2 once TRBV5-1 TRBD1 TGCGCCAGCAGCTTTGGACAGGGTTTTAACGGCTATGGCTACACCTTC CASSFGQGFNGYGYTF
TRBJ1-1 - TRBV19 TRBD1 TGTGCCAGTAGACGAAAGGGACAGGGTGTGAACACTGAAGCTTTCTTT CASRRKGQGVNTEAFF
TRBJ1-6 - TRBV19 - TGTGCCAGTAGCCGGGACTTCATGAGGGGCTCCTATAATTCACCCCTCCACTTT CASSRDFMRGSYNSPLHF
TRBJ2-1 - TRBV27 TRBD1 TGTGCCAGCCAGCCGGGACAGGGTTACAATGAGCAGTTCTTC CASQPGQGYNEQFF
TRBJ2-7 - TRBV3-1/TRBV3-2 - TGTGCCAGCAGCCAAGATGTGGCAGGGTGGTACGAGCAGTACTTC CASSQDVAGWYEQYF
TRBJ1-5 - TRBV19 - TGTGCCAGTAGTATAGGTGGCGGGGCATCGGGCAATCAGCCCCAGCATTTT CASSIGGGASGNQPQHF
TRBJ1-5 few TRBV6-2/TRBV6-3 - TGTGCCAGCAGCGGAGCCGGGTCGATTAGCAATCAGCCCCAGCATTTT CASSGAGSISNQPQHF
TRBJ1-5 - TRBV18 - TGTGCCAGCTCACCGGACTCGAACGGACAGCCCCAGCATTTT CASSPDSNGQPQHF
TRBJ1-6 - TRBV6-5 TRBD1 TGTGCCAGCAGGTCCGACAGGGTCGTTTCACCCCTCCACTTT CASRSDRVVSPLHF
TRBJ1-5 - TRBV7-8 - TGTGCCAGCAGTCCAGTGAGGGGCAATCAGCCCCAGCATTTT CASSPVRGNQPQHF
TRBJ1-5 - TRBV6-5 TRBD1 TGTGCCAGCAGCCTACAGGGGAGCAATCAGCCCCAGCATTTT CASSLQGSNQPQHF